This passage covers 11 T cell receptor beta chains from one sample sequenced in a study of identical twins. In TCRdb, the 5' RACE reads were re-called with MiXCR into one record per CDR3 protein. Of around 670,000 distinct CDR3 sequences detected, over 5% appear once; the ten largest clones hold around 1.9%. The sequenced sample consisted of naive T cells sorted from blood. Receptors were obtained from a man between 18 and 35 years old in good health.

The chain carries TRBV5-1 and TRBJ2-2; D not resolved. Germline V lookup: CDR1 SGHRS, CDR2 YFSETQ. V lost 8 bases and J 0 bases, leaving 11 bases between the germline ends. The length of the CDR3 is 14 residues. As DNA, the CDR3 is TGCGCCAGAGACGGGCCCGCGAACACCGGGGAGCTGTTTTTT. Translated, it gives CARDGPANTGELFF.

The genes are TRBV7-3 and TRBJ1-1; 7 bases are a match to TRBD1. J was trimmed by 8 bases and V by 0 bases; bases with no gene match: 6. CDR1 is SGHTA and CDR2 is FQGTGA in the germline V gene. The CDR3 is 14 amino acids. CDR3 in amino acids: CASSLTGTVNEAFF. The DNA for the CDR3 is TGTGCCAGCAGCTTAACGGGGACAGTTAACGAAGCTTTCTTT.

This clonotype has ten or more counts. V is TRBV27 and J is TRBJ1-1; TRBD1 matches at 7 bases. The germline V gene has CDR1 MNHEY and CDR2 SMNVEV (reference sequence). The J segment lost 1 base and the V segment lost 4 bases, leaving 3 bases of the junction unmatched. The length of the CDR3 is 14 residues. CDR3 coding DNA: TGTGCCAGCAGTTACGGGACAGCGAACACTGAAGCTTTCTTT. Translated: CASSYGTANTEAFF.

This clonotype was counted at least ten times. The genes are TRBV6-1 and TRBJ1-2; 9 bases align to TRBD1. CDR1 and CDR2 (germline): MNHNS, SASEGT. This CDR3 spans 14 amino acids. Trimming at V came to 6 bases and at J to 4 bases, leaving 6 bases not matched to a gene. As DNA, the CDR3 is TGTGCCAGCAGCTCCGGACAGGGGATCTATGGCTACACCTTC. Amino acids: CASSSGQGIYGYTF.

The rearrangement links TRBV4-1 to TRBJ1-5; D unclear. This CDR3 spans 15 amino acids. The V gene lost 2 bases and the J gene lost 9 bases, with 17 bases spanning the gap. Germline V gene lookup returns CDR1 MGHRA and CDR2 YSYEKL. CDR3 nucleotides: TGCGCCAGCAGCCAACTAAGCGACCGGGGTTGGCCCCAGCATTTT. Translating it yields CASSQLSDRGWPQHF.

This clonotype has ten or more counts. Here the CDR3 reads CASSQGHTMNTEAFF. The CDR3 coding sequence is TGTGCCAGCAGCCAAGGACACACCATGAACACTGAAGCTTTCTTT. This chain uses TRBV3-1 with TRBJ1-1; no clear D gene. Germline V gives CDR1 LGHDT, CDR2 YNNKEL (reference sequence). This CDR3 contains 15 residues. Trimming removed 1 base from V and 0 bases from J, with 9 bases in between.

This clonotype was counted at least ten times. The chain combines TRBV6-5 with TRBJ2-2; TRBD1 might be the D (6 bases). V was shortened by 2 bases and J by 1 base, with 17 bases between the two germline ends. CDR1 MNHEY and CDR2 SVGAGI come from the germline V gene. The CDR3 is 18 amino acids. CDR3 region: CASSYPPPGTLNTGELFF. The CDR3 nucleotides read TGTGCCAGCAGTTACCCGCCCCCCGGGACATTGAACACCGGGGAGCTGTTTTTT.

This clonotype was counted at least ten times. The chain carries TRBV12-3 or TRBV12-4 and TRBJ2-3; the match to TRBD2 covers 9 bases. CDR3 length equals 15 residues. After removal of 4 bases from V and 0 bases from J, the junction contained 2 bases not matched to a gene. The CDR3 DNA is TGTGCCAGCAGTTGGACTAGCGTCAGCACAGATACGCAGTATTTT. Its protein is CASSWTSVSTDTQYF.

This clonotype was seen only a few times. The chain couples TRBV30 to TRBJ2-2; the match to TRBD2 covers 8 bases. The J segment lost 5 bases and the V segment lost 6 bases, leaving 5 bases of the junction unmatched. Germline loops: CDR1 GTSNPN, CDR2 SVGIG (reference sequence). This CDR3 comprises 13 residues. The CDR3 is CACTGGGTGELFF. CDR3 nucleotide sequence: TGTGCCTGTACGGGAGGGGGTACCGGGGAGCTGTTTTTT.

This clonotype was seen a few times. A read error may be the cause here, since a much bigger clone is one base away. The chain employs TRBV12-3 or TRBV12-4 and TRBJ2-1; 10 bases line up with TRBD2. The CDR3 runs to 14 residues. J lost 4 bases, V lost 6 bases, and 3 bases had no gene match. The CDR3 DNA reads TGTGCCAGCAGGGGGACTAGCGATTACAATGAGCAGTTCTTC. It specifies CASRGTSDYNEQFF.

Ten or more counts support this clonotype. The gene calls are TRBV5-1 and TRBJ1-1; D remains ambiguous. This CDR3 is built from 13 residues. V lost 5 bases and J lost 9, with 17 bases in between. CDR1 is SGHRS and CDR2 is YFSETQ in the germline V gene. The DNA for the CDR3 is TGCGCCAGCAGTCTGACTCAAGGAAGGCAAGCTTTCTTT. Translation: CASSLTQGRQAFF.